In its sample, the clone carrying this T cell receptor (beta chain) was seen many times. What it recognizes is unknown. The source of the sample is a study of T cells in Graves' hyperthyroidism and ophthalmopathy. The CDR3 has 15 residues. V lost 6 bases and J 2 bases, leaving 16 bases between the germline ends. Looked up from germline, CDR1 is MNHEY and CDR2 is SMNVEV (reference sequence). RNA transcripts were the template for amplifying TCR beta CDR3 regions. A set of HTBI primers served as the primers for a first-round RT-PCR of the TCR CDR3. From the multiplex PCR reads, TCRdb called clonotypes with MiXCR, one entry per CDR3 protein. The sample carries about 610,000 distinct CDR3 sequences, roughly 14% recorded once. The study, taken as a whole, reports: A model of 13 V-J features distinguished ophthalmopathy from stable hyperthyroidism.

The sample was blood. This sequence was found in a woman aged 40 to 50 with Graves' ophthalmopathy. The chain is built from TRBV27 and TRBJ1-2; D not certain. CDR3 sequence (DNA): TGTGCCAGCAGCAGGAGCAATGCCCCAAACTATGGCTACACCTTC. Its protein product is CASSRSNAPNYGYTF.